The entry that follows covers one TCR beta chain sequence. Per the germline V gene, CDR1 is SGHTA and CDR2 is FQGNSA. V lost 0 bases to trimming and J lost 8 bases, with 18 bases between them. The CDR3 runs 16 residues. These data originate in a study of T cell changes during pregnancy in multiple sclerosis. Using immunoSEQ multiplex PCR, the repertoire was profiled, and TCRdb retains in-frame clones only, with some absent. The table shows just under 80,000 clones, with just under 95% occurring only once. This chain uses TRBV7-2 with TRBJ2-3, with a weak D call TRBD2 (7 bases). The sequence was collected from a female donor in good health, enrolled as a control in a pregnancy study. Sample: peripheral blood, taken in the second trimester of pregnancy. The CDR3: CASSLALGGGGGTQYF. The DNA for the CDR3 is TGTGCCAGCAGCTTAGCGCTCGGCGGGGGCGGTGGTACGCAGTATTTT.